This T cell receptor beta chain stems from a study of control samples from healthy donors and cancer patients. Per the germline V gene, CDR1 is MNHEY and CDR2 is SMNVEV (reference sequence). The CDR3 has 17 amino acids. V gave up 5 bases and J gave up 0 bases, with 20 bases separating them. Sequenced by immunoSEQ multiplex PCR; TCRdb stores in-frame clones only, minus some. The table records fewer than 200,000 clones, nearly 96% of them present only once. The sequence came from a woman aged 30 to 39 in good health. Sequenced: blood. This rearrangement joins TRBV27 to TRBJ2-7; D is unclear. In nucleotides, the CDR3 is TGTGCCAGCAGTAACACCGTGACGCGTAGAAGCTCCTACGAGCAGTACTTC. This codes for CASSNTVTRRSSYEQYF.